The 3 T cell receptor beta chains presented below share a single source sample, sequenced in a study of siplizumab effects on memory and regulatory T cells. Repertoires were generated with immunoSEQ multiplex PCR, while TCRdb's copy carries only in-frame clones and drops some. The table includes approximately 120,000 clones, about 91% detected once. Sequencing input: Tregs sorted from blood. The source of these receptors is a human donor in good health.

V usage is TRBV19 and J usage is TRBJ2-5; D not resolved. The J call may be wrong; the DNA end is better matched by TRBJ2-7. Germline CDR1 reads LNHDA; CDR2 reads SQIVND (reference sequence). This CDR3 region has 13 residues. This chain's CDR3 is CASSIVSSYEQYF. The CDR3, as DNA: TGTGCCAGTAGTATAGTCAGCTCCTACGAGCAGTACTTC.

This clone was observed once. V usage is TRBV20-1 and J usage is TRBJ2-3; D call uncertain. Germline CDR1 reads DFQATT; CDR2 reads SNEGSKA (reference sequence). The CDR3 covers 11 residues. Between the trimmed V and J ends, which lost 5 bases and 0 bases, there was a span of 3 bases. The CDR3 region is CSAESTDTQYF. CDR3 DNA sequence: TGCAGTGCTGAGAGCACAGATACGCAGTATTTT.

The chain combines TRBV5-1 with TRBJ2-3, with 7 nucleotides matching TRBD2. After removal of 0 bases from V and 4 bases from J, the junction contained 14 bases not matched to a gene. This CDR3 contains 18 residues. Germline values: CDR1 SGHRS, CDR2 YFSETQ. CDR3 in DNA: TGCGCCAGCAGCTTGGGAGTTCTATTGGGCGGGAGTTCAGATACGCAGTATTTT. Translation: CASSLGVLLGGSSDTQYF.